This T cell receptor (beta chain) was sequenced during a study of T cell repertoires in cytomegalovirus infection. Across the study: Signatures in public TCR beta sequences pointed to both CMV infection and matching HLA type.

Germline V gene data show CDR1 as SEHNR and CDR2 as FQNEAQ (reference sequence). J lost 2 bases, V lost 5 bases, and 11 bases had no gene match. CDR3 size: 16 residues. TCRdb independently ran MiXCR on the reads; one entry per CDR3 protein. The sample lists more than 95,000 distinct CDR3 sequences, over 25% occurring once. The study, taken as a whole, reports: Carriage of CMV together with the relevant HLA was identifiable through cumulative public TCR beta family frequency. The study found HLA-C-restricted CMV-specific TCR beta clonotypes dominating the ex vivo response.

In the case of this clonotype: The antigen remains unidentified.

This clonotype was sampled from a human donor in good health (CMV status not recorded). Some clones in this sample may be carry-over from other donors' samples. This specimen was CD8+ T cells from cultured PBMCs, taken from culture after CMV antigen stimulation. The gene calls are TRBV7-9 and TRBJ2-5; 7 bases match TRBD1. CDR3: CASSPPPGTEQETQYF. In DNA, the CDR3 is TGTGCCAGCAGCCCCCCTCCCGGGACAGAGCAAGAGACCCAGTACTTC.